This is a list of T cell receptor beta chains from one sample in a study of blood T cell repertoires in COVID-19. Sequenced by immunoSEQ multiplex PCR; TCRdb stores in-frame clones only, minus some. The table has 330,000 or so clones, more than 85% seen once. Specimen: PBMCs or T cells enriched from blood (not recorded which). These receptors came from a woman in her twenties or thirties who had recovered from COVID-19. The CDR3 runs from the conserved cysteine through the conserved F or W. D genes are given only for firm matches. Some rows mark clone size as missing; the rest say once, few, many or name a class of expanded clone.

cdr3_length clone_size j_call v_call d_call cdr3_aa cdr3_nt
15 few TRBJ2-1 TRBV6-4 TRBD1 CASSAGTGGYNEQFF TGTGCCAGCAGTGCCGGGACAGGGGGCTACAATGAGCAGTTCTTC
14 NA TRBJ2-1 TRBV6-2/TRBV6-3 TRBD2 CASSYRGRGNEQFF TGTGCCAGCAGTTACCGCGGGAGAGGAAATGAGCAGTTCTTC
14 NA TRBJ1-1 TRBV5-1 TRBD1 CASSPIRDRGVAFF TGCGCCAGCAGCCCAATAAGGGACAGGGGGGTTGCTTTCTTT
15 NA TRBJ1-6 TRBV28 TRBD1 CASTQAGGPNSPLHF TGTGCCAGCACGCAAGCAGGGGGCCCGAATTCACCCCTCCACTTT
16 NA TRBJ1-2 TRBV19 TRBD1 CASSPQDRGRNYGYTF TGTGCCAGTAGTCCTCAGGACAGGGGGCGAAACTATGGCTACACCTTC
16 NA TRBJ2-5 TRBV18 TRBD2 CASSPLLAGGPETQYF TGTGCCAGCTCACCACTACTAGCGGGAGGGCCGGAGACCCAGTACTTC
13 NA TRBJ2-5 TRBV29-1 NA CSALRAGPEAQYF TGCAGCGCTCTTCGGGCAGGCCCGGAGGCCCAGTACTTC
16 NA TRBJ2-2 TRBV7-6 TRBD2 CASSPRLAANTGELFF TGTGCCAGCAGCCCGCGACTAGCGGCGAACACCGGGGAGCTGTTTTTT
14 NA TRBJ1-2 TRBV28 TRBD1 CASRTFNRGYGYTF TGTGCCAGCAGGACCTTCAACAGGGGCTATGGCTACACCTTC
14 once TRBJ2-3 TRBV11-1 TRBD1 CASGRDRNTDTQYF TGTGCCAGCGGAAGGGACAGGAACACAGATACGCAGTATTTT
12 NA TRBJ1-6 TRBV30 NA CAWSVDGGSLHF TGTGCCTGGAGTGTCGACGGAGGGTCCCTCCACTTT
13 NA TRBJ1-2 TRBV6-5 NA CASTRYRAYGYTF TGTGCCAGCACCCGATACAGGGCCTATGGCTACACCTTC
13 once TRBJ1-1 TRBV29-1 TRBD1 CSGVTGVNTEAFF TGCAGCGGAGTGACAGGGGTAAACACTGAAGCTTTCTTT
16 NA TRBJ1-1 TRBV28 TRBD1 CASSLPTGGLGTEAFF TGTGCCAGCAGTTTACCGACAGGGGGCCTGGGGACGGAAGCTTTCTTT
15 NA TRBJ1-2 TRBV11-2 NA CASSLVSTSVYGYTF TGTGCCAGCAGCTTAGTGTCCACTTCGGTCTATGGCTACACCTTC
19 NA TRBJ1-6 TRBV7-6 TRBD1 CASSLGVGVQGGPGSPLHF TGTGCCAGCAGCTTAGGTGTCGGTGTACAGGGGGGCCCGGGGTCACCCCTCCACTTT
14 once TRBJ2-7 TRBV19 TRBD1 CASSITGDLYEQYF TGTGCCAGTAGTATCACAGGGGACCTCTACGAGCAGTACTTC
14 NA TRBJ2-5 TRBV7-9 TRBD1 CASTKDRGGKTQYF TGTGCCAGCACCAAAGACAGGGGGGGAAAGACCCAGTACTTC
13 NA TRBJ2-1 TRBV4-1 TRBD2 CASRPGLGNEQFF TGCGCCAGCAGACCCGGACTAGGGAATGAGCAGTTCTTC
17 NA TRBJ1-1 TRBV9 NA CASSVGVTVAPEFEAFF TGTGCCAGCAGCGTAGGGGTGACAGTAGCCCCTGAATTTGAAGCTTTCTTT
13 NA TRBJ1-1 TRBV11-3 TRBD1 CASSSRQGAEAFF TGTGCCAGCAGCTCTCGACAGGGGGCTGAAGCTTTCTTT
15 NA TRBJ1-2 TRBV27 NA CASSRAGGFSDGYTF TGTGCCAGCAGTCGAGCGGGGGGGTTTAGCGATGGCTACACCTTC
15 NA TRBJ2-7 TRBV2 NA CASSEGEITPYEQYF TGTGCCAGCAGTGAAGGCGAGATTACCCCCTACGAGCAGTACTTC